This T cell receptor beta chain comes out of a study of shared clonotypes between healthy human individuals. Germline V gives CDR1 KGHSH, CDR2 LQKENI. The junction had 5 bases not matched to a gene; V was cut back by 3 bases and J by 4 bases. The CDR3 totals 15 residues. This clone has only one observation. TCRdb's copy holds only in-frame clones and misses some; the assay was immunoSEQ multiplex PCR. This table has fewer than 650,000 clones, over 65% appearing once. Source material: PBMCs. This receptor was obtained from a middle-aged woman in good health. Some clones in this sample may be carry-over from other donors' samples. The gene calls are TRBV18 and TRBJ1-3; 8 bases are a match to TRBD1. The CDR3 spells CASSPGQGHGNTIYF. As DNA, the CDR3 is TGTGCCAGCTCACCCGGACAGGGCCACGGAAACACCATATATTTT.